Below, 7 T cell receptor beta chains from the same sample are listed, as sequenced in a study of T cells after yellow fever vaccination. Each CDR3 protein is one row after TCRdb ran MiXCR on the 5' RACE reads. The sample lists some 600,000 distinct CDR3 sequences, about 12% occurring once. This sample comprised PBMCs, obtained on the day of the yellow fever booster vaccination. The receptor set was obtained from a man younger than 40 who received the YFV17D yellow fever vaccine.

This clonotype was counted between two and nine times. The chain is built from TRBV11-2 and TRBJ2-2; 10 nucleotides align to TRBD2. CDR3 length: 16 amino acids. V trimming: 0 bases; J trimming: 4 bases; junction bases outside the gene matches: 2. Germline values: CDR1 SGHAT, CDR2 FQNNGV. The CDR3 DNA follows: TGTGCCAGCAGCTTAGACGGACTAGCGGTCACCGGGGAGCTGTTTTTT. Protein product: CASSLDGLAVTGELFF.

This clonotype was seen more than once but under ten times. The chain links TRBV12-3 or TRBV12-4 to TRBJ2-5, with 8 bases fitting TRBD2. CDR3 length equals 17 residues. Germline trimming cut 4 bases from V and 1 base from J; bases unmatched to any gene: 11. This CDR3 reads CASSSLTLAGTQETQYF. The CDR3 nucleotides read TGTGCCAGCAGTTCGCTTACTCTAGCGGGCACCCAAGAGACCCAGTACTTC.

There are a few counts of this clonotype. The CDR3, as DNA: TGCAGTGCTAGGAGGGGGGTCAATCAGCCCCAGCATTTT. It is translated as CSARRGVNQPQHF. This chain uses TRBV20-1 with TRBJ1-5; tentatively, D is TRBD1 (6 bases). Germline V gene data show CDR1 as DFQATT and CDR2 as SNEGSKA (reference sequence). CDR3 size: 13 residues. With 3 bases removed from V and 3 bases from J, the gap between germline ends came to 9 bases.

This chain uses TRBV18 with TRBJ2-2; TRBD1 aligns across 7 bases. The V gene's germline CDR1 is KGHSH and CDR2 LQKENI. The CDR3 loop spans 17 amino acids. V dropped 0 bases and J dropped 1; count of bases not matched to a gene: 5. The CDR3 sequence is CASSPPKRQGNTGELFF. For the CDR3, the DNA is TGTGCCAGCTCACCACCAAAGAGACAGGGGAACACCGGGGAGCTGTTTTTT.

This clonotype was recorded a few times. This rearrangement joins TRBV3-1 to TRBJ2-1; D unclear. The CDR3 loop spans 11 amino acids. V lost 8 bases and J 7 bases, leaving 9 bases between the germline ends. Looked up from germline, CDR1 is LGHDT and CDR2 is YNNKEL (reference sequence). CDR3 sequence reads: CASGPGNEQFF. The CDR3 DNA reads TGTGCCAGCGGCCCAGGAAATGAGCAGTTCTTC.

The V call is TRBV7-2, the J call TRBJ1-2; D gene unclear. The V and J ends lost 3 bases and 5 bases respectively, with 10 bases between them. The CDR3 runs to 13 residues. The germline V gene has CDR1 SGHTA and CDR2 FQGNSA. The CDR3 spells CASSFRETYGYTF. The CDR3 region has the DNA TGTGCCAGCAGCTTTAGGGAAACTTATGGCTACACCTTC.

J is TRBJ1-1 and V is TRBV10-1, with a possible D match to TRBD1 (6 bases). CDR3 length: 13 amino acids. Germline CDR1 reads WNHNN; CDR2 reads SYGVQD (reference sequence). Trimming stripped 8 bases from V and 2 bases from J, with 12 bases between. Here the CDR3 DNA reads TGCGCCAGCGTGGCGGGGGGCAACACTGAAGCTTTCTTT. This gives the protein CASVAGGNTEAFF.